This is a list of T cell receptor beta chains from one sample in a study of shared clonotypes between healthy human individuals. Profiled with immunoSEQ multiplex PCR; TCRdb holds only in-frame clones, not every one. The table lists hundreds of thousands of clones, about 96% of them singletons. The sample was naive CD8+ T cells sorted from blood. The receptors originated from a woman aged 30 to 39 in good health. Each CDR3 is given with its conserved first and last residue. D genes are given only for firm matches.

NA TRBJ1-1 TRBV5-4 CASSPLVDTEAFF
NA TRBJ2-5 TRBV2 CASSEFPGLGETQYF
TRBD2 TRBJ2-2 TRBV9 CASSDLAGGHTGELFF
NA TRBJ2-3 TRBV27 CASSHRVERILRASTDTQYF
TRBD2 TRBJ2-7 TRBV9 CASSVAPGGPHEQYF
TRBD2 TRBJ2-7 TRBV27 CASRRLAGTYEQYF
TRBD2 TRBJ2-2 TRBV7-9 CASSLTQTSGSGYTGELFF
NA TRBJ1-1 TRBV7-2 CASKIYMTALNTEAFF
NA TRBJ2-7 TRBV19 CASSIEGSGYEQYF
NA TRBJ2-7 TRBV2 CASSDGRYEQYF
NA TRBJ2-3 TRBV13 CASNRLLGGSTDTQYF
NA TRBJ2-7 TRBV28 CASSFAASVMNYEQYF
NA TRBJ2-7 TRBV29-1 CPGGGPDEQYF
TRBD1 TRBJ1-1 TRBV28 CASSLTGVNTEAFF
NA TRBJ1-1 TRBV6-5 CASSYIGGNTEAFF
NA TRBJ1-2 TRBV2 CATRDGPPNYGYTF
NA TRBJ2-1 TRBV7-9 CASSFHGAAYEQFF
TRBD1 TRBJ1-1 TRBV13 CASSFSGTGMLHTEAFF
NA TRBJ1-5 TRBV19 CASSIGDLGQPQHF
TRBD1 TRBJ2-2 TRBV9 CASSVDRGLFRELFF
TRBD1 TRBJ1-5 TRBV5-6 CASSYRGSNQPQHF
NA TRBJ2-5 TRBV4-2 CASSQGVRMGTQYF
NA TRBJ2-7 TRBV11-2 CASSLPGVEQYF
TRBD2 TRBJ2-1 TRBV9 CASSFGTSEYNEQFF
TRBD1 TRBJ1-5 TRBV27 CASSPGQGISQPQHF
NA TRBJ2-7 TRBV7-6 CASSKDEAWGVEQYF
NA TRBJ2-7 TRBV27 CASRLTPTGLLYEQYF
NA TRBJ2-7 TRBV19 CASRAGGSYEQYF
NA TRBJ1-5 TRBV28 CASSNQPQHF
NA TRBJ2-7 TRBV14 CASSQEPYEQYF
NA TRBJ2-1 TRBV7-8 CASSLAVLEQFF
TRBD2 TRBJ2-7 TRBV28 CASNAVAGGLYEQYF
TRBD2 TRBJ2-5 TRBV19 CASNEAGGHETQYF
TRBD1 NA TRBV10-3 CAIMSGDRIYEQYF
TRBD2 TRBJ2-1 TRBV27 CASRYGAGVSYNEQFF
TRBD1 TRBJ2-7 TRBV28 CASSSIQDREQYF
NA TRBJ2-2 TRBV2 CASRRDTGELFF
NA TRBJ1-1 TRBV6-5 CASSYSTGGSTEAFF
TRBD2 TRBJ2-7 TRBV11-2 CASSRLLLADSYEQYF
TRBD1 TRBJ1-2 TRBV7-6 CASSFRPGQDYGYTF
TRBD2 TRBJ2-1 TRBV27 CASRESAGGPYNEQFF
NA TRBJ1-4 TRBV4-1 CASSPTGFSDEKLFF
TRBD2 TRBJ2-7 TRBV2 CASRETSASSYEQYF
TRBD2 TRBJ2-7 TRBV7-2 CASSFFSGRADEQYF
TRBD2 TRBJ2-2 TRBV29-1 CSVGPSGRTGELFF
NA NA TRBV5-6 CASSLGGGGSYEQYF
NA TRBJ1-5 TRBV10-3 CATRVKGGNQPQHF
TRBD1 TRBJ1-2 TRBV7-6 CASSLDRSTGRNYGYTF